Given below is one TCR beta chain in context. Its antigen is not known. This sample was included in a study of shared clonotypes between healthy human individuals. Study results and caveats: A handful of donors showed sharing of around 5.3% of naive CD4 clonotypes.

With 5 bases clipped from V and 4 bases from J, the junction kept 6 bases outside the gene matches. The CDR3 spans 16 residues. Germline CDR1 is MNHNY and CDR2 is SVGAGI (reference sequence). Generated by immunoSEQ multiplex PCR, the TCRdb table keeps only in-frame clones and is missing some. This table has under 1,100,000 clones, approximately 80% appearing once. Sequencing used memory CD4+ T cells from PBMCs. Stated subset: CD45RA-negative fraction. The TCR was taken from a man in his late teens or twenties in good health. Some clones in this sample may be carry-over from other donors' samples. This chain connects TRBV6-6 to TRBJ2-2, with 11 bases lining up with TRBD2. The CDR3 nucleotides are TGTGCCAGCAGTGCGACTAGCGGGATGTCCACCGGGGAGCTGTTTTTT. Translating gives CASSATSGMSTGELFF.